The 25 T cell receptor beta chains reported below all come from one sample, sequenced in a study of cytomegalovirus exposure and HLA in healthy donors. PCR amplification relied on 60 Vbeta primers (plus 13 Jbeta primers). Profiled with immunoSEQ multiplex PCR; TCRdb holds only in-frame clones, not every one. The table includes some 200,000 clones, about 75% detected once. Sequences were obtained from PBMCs. Source of these receptors: a young man in good health and CMV-seronegative.

This sequence joins TRBV7-6 and TRBJ2-7, with D unclear. The CDR3 has 14 amino acids. V dropped 5 bases and J dropped 1 base, with 12 bases sitting between them. CDR1 SGHVS and CDR2 FNYEAQ come from the germline V gene. The CDR3 loop reads CASSPLISSYEQYF. For the CDR3, the DNA is TGTGCCAGCAGCCCTCTTATTTCGTCCTACGAGCAGTACTTC.

V and J are TRBV14 and TRBJ1-1; D ambiguous. V dropped 5 bases and J dropped 1 base, with 8 bases sitting between them. CDR1 and CDR2 from the germline V gene are SGHDN and FVKESK. This CDR3 comprises 13 residues. CDR3 nucleotide sequence: TGTGCCAGCAGCACCCAGTGGAACACTGAAGCTTTCTTT. Encoded protein: CASSTQWNTEAFF.

CDR3 nucleotide sequence: TGTGCCTACACACGACAGGTTCATAATTCACCCCTCCACTTT. Encoded protein: CAYTRQVHNSPLHF. This chain connects TRBV30 to TRBJ1-6; a possible D gene is TRBD1 (6 bases). The CDR3 is made up of 14 amino acids. Germline CDR1 and CDR2: GTSNPN and SVGIG (reference sequence). V shed 7 bases and J shed 5 bases, with 15 bases lying between them.

The CDR3 spells CASSQTGDHQPQHF. In DNA, the CDR3 is TGTGCCAGCAGTCAGACAGGGGATCATCAGCCCCAGCATTTT. V and J are TRBV6-5 and TRBJ1-5, with 8 bases lining up with TRBD1. Germline V gene data show CDR1 as MNHEY and CDR2 as SVGAGI. V dropped 5 bases and J dropped 5; count of bases not matched to a gene: 5. The CDR3 extends over 14 amino acids.

The CDR3 is CASSTIRTRNEQYF. The DNA for the CDR3 is TGTGCCAGCAGCACAATCAGGACTAGAAACGAGCAGTACTTC. The rearrangement links TRBV7-2 to TRBJ2-7, with 7 bases fitting TRBD2. The CDR3 covers 14 residues. Germline CDR1 is SGHTA and CDR2 is FQGNSA. The J segment lost 5 bases and the V segment lost 5 bases, leaving 9 bases of the junction unmatched.

The rearrangement uses TRBV19 and TRBJ1-1; 7 bases agree with TRBD1. The V and J ends lost 4 bases and 2 bases, in that order; junction bases with no gene match: 10. This CDR3 contains 16 residues. In germline, CDR1 is LNHDA, CDR2 SQIVND (reference sequence). CDR3 sequence (DNA): TGTGCCAGTAGTACCTGGTATAGGGACAGCAACACTGAAGCTTTCTTT. Residues: CASSTWYRDSNTEAFF.

This clone was picked up a small number of times. The chain has TRBV11-2 and TRBJ1-2; 11 nucleotides align to TRBD1. Trimming at V came to 4 bases and at J to 4 bases, leaving 11 bases not matched to a gene. The germline gives CDR1 SGHAT, CDR2 FQNNGV. This CDR3 spans 17 amino acids. CDR3 sequence: CASSSRTGGDWGYGYTF. The CDR3 nucleotides are TGTGCCAGCAGCTCGCGGACAGGGGGCGATTGGGGCTATGGCTACACCTTC.

The chain has TRBV5-4 and TRBJ1-6, with 7 positions matching TRBD1. This CDR3 comprises 17 residues. Germline V lookup: CDR1 SGHNT, CDR2 YYREEE (reference sequence). V shed 0 bases, J shed 6 bases, and the junction held 9 bases outside the gene matches. As DNA, the CDR3 is TGTGCCAGCAGCTTGGAACAGGGGATATCGGTTAATTCACCCCTCCACTTT. It codes for CASSLEQGISVNSPLHF.

The chain has TRBV15 and TRBJ2-1, with 14 bases lining up with TRBD2. The CDR3 covers 16 residues. Unmatched junction bases numbered 7, after V lost 3 bases and J lost 9 bases. CDR1 LNHNV and CDR2 YYDKDF come from the germline V gene (reference sequence). The CDR3 spells CATSRRLAGGPGEQFF. DNA for the CDR3: TGTGCCACCAGCAGGCGACTAGCGGGAGGGCCGGGTGAGCAGTTCTTC.

V usage is TRBV18 and J usage is TRBJ1-1, with TRBD1 matching 10 bases. J was trimmed by 1 base and V by 8 bases; bases with no gene match: 13. Germline V gene data show CDR1 as KGHSH and CDR2 as LQKENI. The CDR3 runs 17 residues. The CDR3 region has the DNA TGTGCCAGCACCGAACGACAGGGGGCGGGCTCGAACACTGAAGCTTTCTTT. Translation: CASTERQGAGSNTEAFF. Drawing the rest from reference TRBV18 and TRBJ1-1, the complete variable domain is NAGVMQNPRHLVRRRGQEARLRCSPMKGHSHVYWYRQLPEEGLKFMVYLQKENIIDESGMPKERFSAEFPKEGPSILRIQQVVRGDSAAYFCASTERQGAGSNTEAFFGQGTRLTVV.

The table lists this clone with a few counts. The J gene is TRBJ1-1, the V gene TRBV2; D not resolved. In germline, CDR1 is SNHLY, CDR2 FYNNEI. Trimming removed 6 bases from V and 3 bases from J, with 11 bases in between. The CDR3 consists of 13 residues. CDR3 region: CASRNDKYTEAFF. For the CDR3, the DNA is TGTGCCAGCAGGAACGACAAATACACTGAAGCTTTCTTT. The whole variable domain, filled in from reference TRBV2 and TRBJ1-1, reads EPEVTQTPSHQVTQMGQEVILRCVPISNHLYFYWYRQILGQKVEFLVSFYNNEISEKSEIFDDQFSVERPDGSNFTLKIRSTKLEDSAMYFCASRNDKYTEAFFGQGTRLTVV.

This clone was seen a few times. The chain carries TRBV4-2 and TRBJ1-4; D remains ambiguous. The V end was cut by 2 bases, the J end by 3 bases, with 7 bases between. Germline assignment: CDR1 LGHNA and CDR2 YNFKEQ. The CDR3 covers 14 residues. CDR3 in amino acids: CASSQKEPNEKLFF. In nucleotides, the CDR3 is TGTGCCAGCAGCCAAAAGGAGCCTAATGAAAAACTGTTTTTT.

The chain has TRBV18 and TRBJ2-1; 8 nucleotides agree with TRBD2. The ends lost 4 bases at V and 6 bases at J; junction bases unmatched: 8. The CDR3 totals 15 residues. Germline lookup yields CDR1 KGHSH and CDR2 LQKENI. CDR3: CASSHPPGGVNEQFF. The CDR3 DNA is TGTGCCAGCTCACACCCCCCGGGGGGGGTCAATGAGCAGTTCTTC.

The V gene is TRBV9, the J gene TRBJ1-2; D possibly corresponds to TRBD1 (6 bases). The V end lost 5 bases, the J end lost 13 bases, and 15 bases lay between the germline ends. Germline V gene sequence: CDR1 SGDLS, CDR2 YYNGEE. The CDR3 loop spans 11 amino acids. For the CDR3, the DNA is TGTGCCAGCAGGGGTACAGGGCCCTTCACCTTC. This sequence encodes CASRGTGPFTF.

The chain is built from TRBV19 and TRBJ1-4, with TRBD1 identical over 8 bases. J gave up 5 bases and V 4 bases, and 6 bases lay outside the gene matches. From germline, CDR1 is LNHDA and CDR2 SQIVND (reference sequence). The CDR3 is 15 residues long. The CDR3 bases are TGTGCCAGTAGTACGCCAGGGGGCGAAAATGAAAAACTGTTTTTT. Its translation is CASSTPGGENEKLFF. The full variable domain, in which reference TRBV19 and TRBJ1-4 provide the parts outside the CDR3, is DGGITQSPKYLFRKEGQNVTLSCEQNLNHDAMYWYRQDPGQGLRLIYYSQIVNDFQKGDIAEGYSVSREKKESFPLTVTSAQKNPTAFYLCASSTPGGENEKLFFGSGTQLSVL.

The V and J genes are TRBV7-2 and TRBJ1-2; 8 bases are shared with TRBD1. Germline V CDR1 and CDR2: SGHTA, FQGNSA. J was trimmed by 3 bases and V by 0 bases; bases with no gene match: 9. There are 17 residues in the CDR3. The chain's CDR3 is CASSLAMAGGRDYGYTF. The CDR3 DNA sequence: TGTGCCAGCAGCTTAGCGATGGCAGGGGGCAGGGACTATGGCTACACCTTC.

The chain joins TRBV19 to TRBJ1-1, with D maybe TRBD1 (5 bases). The germline V and J ends were trimmed by 10 bases and 0 bases, with 21 bases remaining between them. This CDR3 has 16 residues. Germline loops: CDR1 LNHDA, CDR2 SQIVND (reference sequence). CDR3 residues: CATLPTGERLNTEAFF. The CDR3 bases are TGTGCCACCCTTCCCACGGGGGAGAGGCTGAACACTGAAGCTTTCTTT.

V is TRBV19 and J is TRBJ2-5; TRBD1 agrees at 9 bases. The germline CDR1 and CDR2 sequences are LNHDA and SQIVND (reference sequence). CDR3 size: 15 residues. The V and J ends lost 5 bases and 4 bases, in that order; junction bases with no gene match: 8. DNA of the CDR3: TGTGCCAGTAGTCCACAGGGGGCATCGGGAGAGACCCAGTACTTC. It translates to CASSPQGASGETQYF.

J is TRBJ2-2 and V is TRBV27, with a possible D match to TRBD1 (5 bases). The CDR3 consists of 15 residues. Trimming took off 1 base at V and 0 bases at J, with 6 bases between the two ends. Germline V gene data show CDR1 as MNHEY and CDR2 as SMNVEV (reference sequence). DNA for the CDR3: TGTGCCAGCAGTTTATTCAGGGCGAACACCGGGGAGCTGTTTTTT. The encoded protein is CASSLFRANTGELFF.

The rearrangement joins TRBV7-2 to TRBJ2-3; a possible D gene is TRBD1 (6 bases). The V and J ends lost 5 bases and 0 bases respectively, with 12 bases between them. CDR3 length equals 15 residues. Germline CDR1 reads SGHTA; CDR2 reads FQGNSA. The CDR3 DNA sequence: TGTGCCAGCAGCGGCCGGACAGACAGCACAGATACGCAGTATTTT. It is translated as CASSGRTDSTDTQYF.

This clone was seen more than once but under ten times. The same CDR3 arises from other DNA sequences in this sample as well. DNA of the CDR3: TGTGCCAGCAGCCCTAGCTCAGATACGCAGTATTTT. Protein sequence: CASSPSSDTQYF. The V gene is TRBV6-6, the J gene TRBJ2-3, with a weak D call TRBD2 (5 bases). Germline CDR1 is MNHNY and CDR2 is SVGAGI (reference sequence). Trimming shortened V by 6 bases and J by 4 bases, and 8 bases separated the two germline ends. This CDR3 region has 12 residues.

This chain connects TRBV28 to TRBJ2-2; TRBD1 matches 11 bases. The CDR3 covers 15 residues. The ends lost 3 bases at V and 6 bases at J; junction bases unmatched: 3. Germline assignment: CDR1 MDHEN and CDR2 SYDVKM. The CDR3 spells CASSLGGQGAGELFF. The DNA of the CDR3 is TGTGCCAGCAGTTTGGGGGGACAGGGGGCCGGGGAGCTGTTTTTT.

The chain employs TRBV5-4 and TRBJ2-3, with 12 bases that match TRBD2. The germline V gene encodes CDR1 SGHNT and CDR2 YYREEE (reference sequence). V gave up 2 bases and J gave up 1 base; unmatched junction bases: 5. This CDR3 has 17 amino acids. The DNA of the CDR3 is TGTGCCAGCAGCTTTCGACTAGCGGGGGTAGGCACAGATACGCAGTATTTT. This encodes CASSFRLAGVGTDTQYF.

This clone was observed a few times. J is TRBJ1-1 and V is TRBV4-1, with TRBD1 identical over 10 bases. Trimming took 0 bases from V and 5 from J; bases not matched to a gene: 3. The V gene's germline CDR1 is MGHRA and CDR2 YSYEKL. The CDR3 is 15 residues long. The chain's CDR3 is CASSQDRTGGTEAFF. In DNA form, the CDR3 reads TGCGCCAGCAGCCAAGACAGGACAGGGGGGACTGAAGCTTTCTTT.

The rearrangement joins TRBV6-5 to TRBJ1-1, with TRBD1 matching over 7 bases. Per the germline V gene, CDR1 is MNHEY and CDR2 is SVGAGI. CDR3 length: 13 amino acids. Trimming took 6 bases from V and 1 from J; bases not matched to a gene: 2. The CDR3 DNA reads as TGTGCCAGCAGGAACAGGGGGAACACTGAAGCTTTCTTT. This gives the protein CASRNRGNTEAFF.